These 6 T cell receptor beta chains were sequenced from one sample in a study of CD8 T cells in ankylosing spondylitis. MiXCR was run by TCRdb on the 5' RACE reads, yielding one entry per CDR3 protein. The table includes 150,000 to 200,000 distinct CDR3 sequences, 9.5% to 13% detected once. The sample comprised blood, either unsorted or a sorted T cell fraction (not recorded which). These receptors all stem from a male donor with ankylosing spondylitis or in good health (not recorded which).

The V gene is TRBV5-3, the J gene TRBJ2-1; weak D call: TRBD2 (5 bases). TRBV5-3 qualifies as an ORF whose function is uncertain. The CDR3 runs to 16 residues. With 4 bases removed from V and 7 bases from J, the gap between germline ends came to 21 bases. The CDR3 reads CARSIPRGGRGNEQFF. Here the CDR3 DNA reads TGTGCCAGAAGCATCCCCCGGGGTGGAAGAGGAAATGAGCAGTTCTTC.

The table lists this clonotype with many counts. The chain is built from TRBV27 and TRBJ2-5; tentatively, D is TRBD1 (6 bases). Per germline, CDR1 MNHEY and CDR2 SMNVEV (reference sequence). This CDR3 has 15 residues. Trimming took 0 bases from V and 5 from J, leaving 13 bases between them. CDR3 residues: CASSLSINRVETQYF. The CDR3 bases are TGTGCCAGCAGTTTATCGATAAACAGGGTTGAGACCCAGTACTTC.

This clonotype was seen repeatedly, ten times or more. J is TRBJ2-1 and V is TRBV20-1; possible D gene TRBD2, 6 bases. Trimming stripped 1 base from V and 0 bases from J, with 16 bases between. CDR3 length equals 17 residues. Looked up from germline, CDR1 is DFQATT and CDR2 is SNEGSKA (reference sequence). The CDR3 loop reads CSARVEGRDGSYNEQFF. The CDR3 bases are TGCAGTGCTAGAGTAGAGGGGCGGGATGGCTCCTACAATGAGCAGTTCTTC.

CDR3 sequence: CAISEPGLAANEQFF. DNA of the CDR3: TGTGCCATCAGTGAGCCGGGACTAGCGGCGAATGAGCAGTTCTTC. The chain combines TRBV10-3 with TRBJ2-1; 11 bases are shared with TRBD2. J lost 7 bases, V lost 2 bases, and 4 bases had no gene match. The CDR3 runs to 15 residues. The germline V gene encodes CDR1 ENHRY and CDR2 SYGVKD.

This clonotype was detected ten times or more. This sequence joins TRBV11-1 and TRBJ2-5, with a tentative D call TRBD1 (6 bases). Trimming stripped 5 bases from V and 5 bases from J, with 27 bases between. Germline assignment: CDR1 SGHAT and CDR2 FQDESV (reference sequence). This CDR3 has 18 residues. The CDR3, as DNA: TGTGCCAGCAGCCCGGAAAAGTGGTACAGGGAAGGGCGGGAGACCCAGTACTTC. It encodes CASSPEKWYREGRETQYF.

As for this clonotype: A much larger clone lies one base from this, so it may be a read error. The J gene is TRBJ2-7, the V gene TRBV27; 9 positions agree with TRBD1. Germline V gives CDR1 MNHEY, CDR2 SMNVEV (reference sequence). J was trimmed by 6 bases and V by 4 bases; bases with no gene match: 7. This CDR3 has 14 residues. CDR3 amino acids: CASSSPDRGCEQYF. The CDR3 bases are TGTGCCAGCAGTTCCCCGGACAGGGGATGCGAGCAGTACTTC.